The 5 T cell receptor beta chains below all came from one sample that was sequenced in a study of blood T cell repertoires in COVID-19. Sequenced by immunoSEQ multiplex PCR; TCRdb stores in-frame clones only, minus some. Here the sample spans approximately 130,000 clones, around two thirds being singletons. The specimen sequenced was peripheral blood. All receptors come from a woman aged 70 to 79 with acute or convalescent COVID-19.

CDR3 loop: CARSRGTAHEQYF. The CDR3 DNA sequence: TGTGCCAGAAGCAGAGGGACAGCGCACGAGCAGTACTTC. The chain combines TRBV5-3 with TRBJ2-7, with 7 nucleotides matching TRBD1. TRBV5-3 is assigned to the ORF class and has an uncertain function. The CDR3 extends over 13 amino acids. Losses at the gene ends were 4 bases for V and 5 bases for J; bases not matched to a gene: 6.

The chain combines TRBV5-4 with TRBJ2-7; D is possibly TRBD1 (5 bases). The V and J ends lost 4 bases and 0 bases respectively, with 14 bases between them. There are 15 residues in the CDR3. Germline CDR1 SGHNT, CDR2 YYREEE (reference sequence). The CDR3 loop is CASSTLTDSSYEQYF. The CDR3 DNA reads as TGTGCCAGCAGCACGCTGACAGATAGCTCCTACGAGCAGTACTTC.

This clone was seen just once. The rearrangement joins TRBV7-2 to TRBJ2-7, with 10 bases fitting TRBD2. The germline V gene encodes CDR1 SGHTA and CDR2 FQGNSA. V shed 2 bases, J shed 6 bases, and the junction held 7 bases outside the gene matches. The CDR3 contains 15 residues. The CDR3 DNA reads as TGTGCCAGCAGCTTACGGCTAGCGGGAGTGAGCGAGCAGTACTTC. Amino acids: CASSLRLAGVSEQYF.

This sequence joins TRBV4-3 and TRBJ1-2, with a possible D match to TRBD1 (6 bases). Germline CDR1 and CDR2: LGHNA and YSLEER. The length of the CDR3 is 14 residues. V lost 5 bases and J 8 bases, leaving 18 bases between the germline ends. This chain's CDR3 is CASSGDGFRGGYTF. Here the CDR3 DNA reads TGCGCCAGCAGCGGCGATGGTTTCAGGGGCGGCTACACCTTC.

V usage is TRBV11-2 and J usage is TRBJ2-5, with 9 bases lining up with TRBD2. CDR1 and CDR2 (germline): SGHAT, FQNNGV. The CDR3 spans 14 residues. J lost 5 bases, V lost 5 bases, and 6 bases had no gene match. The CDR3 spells CASSQAGGPETQYF. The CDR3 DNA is TGTGCCAGCAGCCAAGCGGGGGGCCCGGAGACCCAGTACTTC. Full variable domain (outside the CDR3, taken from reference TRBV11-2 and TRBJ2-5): EAGVAQSPRYKIIEKRQSVAFWCNPISGHATLYWYQQILGQGPKLLIQFQNNGVVDDSQLPKDRFSAERLKGVDSTLKIQPAKLEDSAVYLCASSQAGGPETQYFGPGTRLLVL.